A selection of T cell receptor beta chains follows, all from one sample in a study of primary melanoma T cells and metastatic recurrence. Sequencing used immunoSEQ multiplex PCR; TCRdb keeps in-frame clones, though not all of them. Of some 610 clones listed, almost 80% are singletons. Sequenced sample: melanoma tumor tissue. These receptors were obtained from a human donor with melanoma. CDR3s include the opening cysteine and the closing phenylalanine or tryptophan. The order of the fields is CDR3 DNA, CDR3 protein, J gene, V gene, clone size, D gene, CDR3 length. A D gene is named only where the DNA matches it firmly. The size of a clone is reported for some rows only, either as once, few or many, or as a class for expanded clones.

TGTGCCAGCAGCCGCCACAGGGGCACAGATACGCAGTATTTT	CASSRHRGTDTQYF	TRBJ2-3	TRBV6-8	few	.	14
TGTGCCAACTCAACCGGGCAGACAGGGAACGAGCAGTACTTC	CANSTGQTGNEQYF	TRBJ2-7	TRBV18	.	TRBD1	14
TGTGCCAGCAGTGACCAGGTTCACACTGAAGCTTTCTTT	CASSDQVHTEAFF	TRBJ1-1	TRBV6-8	.	.	13
TGTGCCAGTAGTATAAAGGGACAGCTCTCTGGAAACACCATATATTTT	CASSIKGQLSGNTIYF	TRBJ1-3	TRBV19	.	TRBD1	16
TGTGCCAGCACCGAGAGATTCGGACTACGGAACACCGGGGAGCTGTTTTTT	CASTERFGLRNTGELFF	TRBJ2-2	TRBV6-8	.	.	17
TGTGCCAGCAGACGGACACCCAACACCGGGGAGCTGTTTTTT	CASRRTPNTGELFF	TRBJ2-2	TRBV6-8	.	.	14
TGTGCCAGCAGAAAGAAGTGGACCGAGCAGTTCTTC	CASRKKWTEQFF	TRBJ2-1	TRBV6-8	.	.	12
TGTGCCAACAGGTTGAGCAGGGAGTCTAGAAACACCATATATTTT	CANRLSRESRNTIYF	TRBJ1-3	TRBV6-8	.	.	15
TGTGCCAGTAGTATTACGGGGCAAATCGACCAGTACTTC	CASSITGQIDQYF	TRBJ2-7	TRBV19	.	.	13
TGTGCCAGCAGCCATACAGGGCGTTGGGAGACCCAGTACTTC	CASSHTGRWETQYF	TRBJ2-5	TRBV11-3	.	.	14
TGTGCCAGCTCACCACTAAAAGTAGGGTTCTTCTCTGGAAACACCATATATTTT	CASSPLKVGFFSGNTIYF	TRBJ1-3	TRBV18	.	.	18
TGTGCCAGCAGCCAATCCGGCAGGGGGGGCACTGAAGCTTTCTTT	CASSQSGRGGTEAFF	TRBJ1-1	TRBV16	.	TRBD1	15
TGTGCCAGCAGCCCAACAGGAGAGGGGACTGAAGCTTTCTTT	CASSPTGEGTEAFF	TRBJ1-1	TRBV11-3	.	.	14
TGTGCCAGCAGTGTGGCGAACCTCAATGAGCAGTTCTTC	CASSVANLNEQFF	TRBJ2-1	TRBV6-8	.	.	13
TGCGCCAGCAGCCAAGCGCCAGACAGGGCGACCTACGAGCAGTACTTC	CASSQAPDRATYEQYF	TRBJ2-7	TRBV23-1	once	TRBD1	16
TGTGCCAGCAGCTTAACCAGGGCGGACCAAGAGACCCAGTACTTC	CASSLTRADQETQYF	TRBJ2-5	TRBV11-3	few	.	15
TGTGCCAGCAGTTCAACGGGGCGGGGGAGCGGGGACCGCGCAGATACGCAGTATTTT	CASSSTGRGSGDRADTQYF	TRBJ2-3	TRBV28	few	TRBD2	19
TGTGCCAGTAGTATTACAGGGTCGTTTGCTTTCTTT	CASSITGSFAFF	TRBJ1-1	TRBV19	.	.	12
TGTGTCAGCACCCCGGAGGGCTGGGGATTGGGGGGCACTGAAGCTTTCTTT	CVSTPEGWGLGGTEAFF	TRBJ1-1	TRBV6-8	.	.	17
TGTGCCAGCAGCCCCACGACAGGGATCGGGAAGCTATTTTTT	CASSPTTGIGKLFF	TRBJ2-2	TRBV11-3	.	TRBD1	14
TGTGCCAGCAGTTCACTAGCGGGAGGTGCTAGCACAGATACGCAGTATTTT	CASSSLAGGASTDTQYF	TRBJ2-3	TRBV28	.	TRBD2	17
TGTGCCAGCAGTTACGGACATTTGAACACTGAAGCTTTCTTT	CASSYGHLNTEAFF	TRBJ1-1	TRBV9	.	.	14
TGTGCCAGCAGCTTCGGGGATTCCTCAGATACGCAGTATTTT	CASSFGDSSDTQYF	TRBJ2-3	TRBV7-1	.	.	14